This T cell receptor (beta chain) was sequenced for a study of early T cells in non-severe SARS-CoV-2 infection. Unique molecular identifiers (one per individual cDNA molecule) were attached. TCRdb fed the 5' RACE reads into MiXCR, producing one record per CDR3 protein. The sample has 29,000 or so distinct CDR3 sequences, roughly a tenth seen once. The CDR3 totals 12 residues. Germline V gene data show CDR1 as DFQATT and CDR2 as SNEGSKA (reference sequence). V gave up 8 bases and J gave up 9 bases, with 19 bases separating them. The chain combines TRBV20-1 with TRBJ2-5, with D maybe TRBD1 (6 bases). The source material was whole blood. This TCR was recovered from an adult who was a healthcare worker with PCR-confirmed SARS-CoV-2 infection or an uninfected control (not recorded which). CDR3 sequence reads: CSTPRQAGAQYF. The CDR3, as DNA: TGCAGTACACCTAGACAGGCAGGCGCCCAGTACTTC.